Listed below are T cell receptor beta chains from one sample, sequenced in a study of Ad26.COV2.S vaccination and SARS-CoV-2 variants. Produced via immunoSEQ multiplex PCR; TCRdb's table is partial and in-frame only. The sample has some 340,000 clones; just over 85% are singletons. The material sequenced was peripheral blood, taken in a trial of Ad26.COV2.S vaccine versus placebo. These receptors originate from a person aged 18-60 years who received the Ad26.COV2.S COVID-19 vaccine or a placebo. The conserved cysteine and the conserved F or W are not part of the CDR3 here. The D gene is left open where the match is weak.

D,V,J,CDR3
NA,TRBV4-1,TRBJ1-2,ASSQPNDPVLGYT
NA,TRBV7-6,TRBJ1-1,ASSTLLGAENTEAF
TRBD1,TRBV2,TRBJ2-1,ASRPGTGGNEQF
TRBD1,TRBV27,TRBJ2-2,ASRRGQVGGELF
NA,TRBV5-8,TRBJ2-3,ASSLGGRTDTQY
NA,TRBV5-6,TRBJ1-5,ASSSTGLNQPQH
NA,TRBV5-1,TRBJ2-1,ASSPQDNLNEQF
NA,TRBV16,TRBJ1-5,ASSPDTSNQPQH
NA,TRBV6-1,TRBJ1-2,ASSDHNYGYT
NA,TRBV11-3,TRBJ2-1,ASSLMIRVEGSNEQF
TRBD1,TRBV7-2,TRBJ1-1,ASSFTQGAGTEAF